A single sample gave rise to the 22 T cell receptor beta chains below, sequenced in a study of cytomegalovirus exposure and HLA in healthy donors. The study ran its PCR with 60 Vbeta and 13 Jbeta primers. Repertoires were generated with immunoSEQ multiplex PCR, while TCRdb's copy carries only in-frame clones and drops some. The sample lists under 150,000 clones; 72% were seen once. Source material: PBMCs. The receptors come from a man aged 40-49 years in good health and CMV-seronegative.

The chain joins TRBV2 to TRBJ2-6, with D tentatively TRBD1 (5 bases). The CDR3 has 15 residues. Germline V gives CDR1 SNHLY, CDR2 FYNNEI. Trimming removed 7 bases at V and 1 base at J, with 11 bases between. The CDR3 loop reads CASIRQRSGANVLTF. The CDR3 bases are TGTGCCAGCATCAGACAGAGATCTGGGGCCAACGTCCTGACTTTC. The whole variable domain, filled in from reference TRBV2 and TRBJ2-6, reads EPEVTQTPSHQVTQMGQEVILRCVPISNHLYFYWYRQILGQKVEFLVSFYNNEISEKSEIFDDQFSVERPDGSNFTLKIRSTKLEDSAMYFCASIRQRSGANVLTFGAGSRLTVL.

The J gene is TRBJ2-2, the V gene TRBV18, with 13 nucleotides matching TRBD2. Germline CDR1 is KGHSH and CDR2 is LQKENI. J lost 5 bases, V lost 3 bases, and 6 bases had no gene match. The CDR3 extends over 17 amino acids. In DNA form, the CDR3 reads TGTGCCAGCTCACCCGGGACTAGCGGGATCAGGACCGGGGAGCTGTTTTTT. This gives the protein CASSPGTSGIRTGELFF.

The J gene is TRBJ2-7, the V gene TRBV7-2; D remains ambiguous. Germline V gives CDR1 SGHTA, CDR2 FQGNSA. The CDR3 runs to 11 residues. Trimming cost V 5 bases and J 0 bases, with 2 bases left between them. CDR3 region: CASSLSYEQYF. CDR3 bases: TGTGCCAGCAGCCTCTCCTACGAGCAGTACTTC.

This clone turned up a few times. The V and J genes are TRBV6-5 and TRBJ1-2, with a possible D match to TRBD1 (6 bases). The CDR3 runs 15 residues. V lost 0 bases, J lost 8 bases, and 16 bases lay in between. The germline CDR1 and CDR2 sequences are MNHEY and SVGAGI. The CDR3 coding sequence is TGTGCCAGCAGTTACTCGGCGGCAGGGGATAGGGGCTACACCTTC. It is translated as CASSYSAAGDRGYTF.

The chain is built from TRBV7-8 and TRBJ1-2, with D perhaps matching TRBD1 (5 bases). Germline assignment: CDR1 SGHVS and CDR2 FQNEAQ. V dropped 3 bases and J dropped 2 bases, with 10 bases sitting between them. CDR3 length: 14 amino acids. CDR3 bases: TGTGCCAGCAGCTTGGGGGGACCCAACTATGGCTACACCTTC. It codes for CASSLGGPNYGYTF.

In nucleotides, the CDR3 is TGTGCCAGCAGCCAAGGTTTAGCGGGAGGGCCTGAGCAGTTCTTC. Translated: CASSQGLAGGPEQFF. This chain links TRBV14 with TRBJ2-1, with 11 bases identical to TRBD2. The CDR3 runs to 15 residues. Germline V lookup: CDR1 SGHDN, CDR2 FVKESK. V lost 1 base to trimming and J lost 9 bases; unmatched junction nucleotides: 5.

This chain uses TRBV6-6 with TRBJ2-7; TRBD2 agrees at 8 bases. V shed 0 bases, J shed 5 bases, and the junction held 9 bases outside the gene matches. The germline gives CDR1 MNHNY, CDR2 SVGAGI (reference sequence). The CDR3 is made up of 16 amino acids. CDR3 protein: CASSYSGAGGINEQYF. The CDR3 coding sequence is TGTGCCAGCAGTTACTCGGGCGCGGGGGGCATCAACGAGCAGTACTTC.

J is TRBJ1-1 and V is TRBV7-8; 10 nucleotides line up with TRBD1. This CDR3 is built from 16 residues. Germline assignment: CDR1 SGHVS and CDR2 FQNEAQ. Trimming cost V 4 bases and J 1 base; bases outside gene matches: 6. The CDR3 protein is CASSYVGDRGNTEAFF. CDR3 coding DNA: TGTGCCAGCAGCTATGTCGGGGACAGGGGGAACACTGAAGCTTTCTTT.

The chain is built from TRBV28 and TRBJ1-2, with 7 bases aligning to TRBD1. J was trimmed by 5 bases and V by 2 bases; bases with no gene match: 11. This CDR3 spans 16 amino acids. The germline V gene encodes CDR1 MDHEN and CDR2 SYDVKM. The CDR3 sequence: CASSLDRDKVGYGYTF. CDR3 DNA sequence: TGTGCCAGCAGTTTAGACAGGGACAAAGTTGGATATGGCTACACCTTC.

Points on this clone: An end of the junction differs from the germline gene, which may be a read error. This chain connects TRBV29-1 to TRBJ2-1, with a weak D call TRBD2 (5 bases). The CDR3 length is 12 residues. The germline CDR1 and CDR2 sequences are SQVTM and ANQGSEA. CDR3 in DNA: TGCAGCGTGTACACTATTTTGAGGACTGCCCTCTTC. Protein: CSVYTILRTALF.

This clone was seen a handful of times. The genes are TRBV4-3 and TRBJ2-2; 8 bases map to TRBD2. This CDR3 region has 16 residues. CDR1 and CDR2 from the germline V gene are LGHNA and YSLEER. J lost 4 bases, V lost 0 bases, and 4 bases had no gene match. CDR3 bases: TGCGCCAGCAGCCAAGATCGAGGACTAGCCACCGGGGAGCTGTTTTTT. Its translation: CASSQDRGLATGELFF.

The chain recombines TRBV19 with TRBJ1-3; no clear D gene. Germline assignment: CDR1 LNHDA and CDR2 SQIVND (reference sequence). The CDR3 totals 16 residues. Trimming removed 5 bases at V and 0 bases at J, with 14 bases between. The CDR3: CASSGGGRGSGNTIYF. The CDR3 nucleotides are TGTGCCAGTAGTGGCGGAGGACGGGGCTCTGGAAACACCATATATTTT.

The genes are TRBV7-9 and TRBJ2-2, with 12 nucleotides matching TRBD2. The CDR3 is 15 residues long. CDR1 is SEHNR, CDR2 FQNEAQ, per germline (reference sequence). After removal of 4 bases from V and 6 bases from J, the junction contained 3 bases not matched to a gene. CDR3 in amino acids: CASSWTSGESGELFF. The CDR3 nucleotides read TGTGCCAGCAGCTGGACTAGCGGGGAGTCCGGGGAGCTGTTTTTT.

This sequence joins TRBV15 and TRBJ1-5; 8 bases match TRBD1. Unmatched junction bases numbered 8, after V lost 6 bases and J lost 4 bases. Germline CDR1 LNHNV, CDR2 YYDKDF (reference sequence). The CDR3 extends over 15 amino acids. CDR3 sequence reads: CATSKNRGKNQPQHF. CDR3 coding DNA: TGTGCCACCAGTAAAAACAGGGGGAAGAATCAGCCCCAGCATTTT.

There are a few counts of this clone. This chain uses TRBV10-2 with TRBJ2-7; 8 bases match TRBD2. Germline CDR1 WSHSY, CDR2 SAAADI. CDR3 size: 15 residues. Losses at the gene ends were 2 bases for V and 4 bases for J; bases not matched to a gene: 7. CDR3 in amino acids: CASSERGGPGYEQYF. CDR3 nucleotide sequence: TGCGCCAGCAGTGAGCGGGGGGGGCCGGGGTACGAGCAGTACTTC.

The chain employs TRBV30 and TRBJ1-6; the D is unclear. CDR1 and CDR2 (germline): GTSNPN, SVGIG (reference sequence). V was pared by 8 bases and J by 0 bases, with 8 bases between. The CDR3 loop spans 13 amino acids. The DNA of the CDR3 is TGTGCCAAAAGGAGCTCCTATAATTCACCCCTCCACTTT. Translated, it gives CAKRSSYNSPLHF.

The chain is built from TRBV5-4 and TRBJ2-5, with 7 bases that match TRBD1. Losses at the gene ends were 4 bases for V and 8 bases for J; bases not matched to a gene: 11. This CDR3 comprises 14 residues. Germline loops: CDR1 SGHNT, CDR2 YYREEE (reference sequence). The CDR3 bases are TGTGCCAGCAGCGCCGGGACAGACCAAGGAACCCAGTACTTC. Protein: CASSAGTDQGTQYF.

V usage is TRBV6-5 and J usage is TRBJ2-2; D ambiguous. V dropped 5 bases and J dropped 5 bases, with 15 bases sitting between them. CDR1 MNHEY and CDR2 SVGAGI come from the germline V gene. The CDR3 has 15 amino acids. In nucleotides, the CDR3 is TGTGCCAGCAGTCACCTCCGCGAATGGACCGGGGAGCTGTTTTTT. This translates into CASSHLREWTGELFF.

The chain joins TRBV6-1 to TRBJ1-6, with a weak D call TRBD1 (5 bases). Trimming stripped 7 bases from V and 5 bases from J, with 15 bases between. CDR3 length: 15 residues. The V gene's germline CDR1 is MNHNS and CDR2 SASEGT. Written as DNA, the CDR3 is TGTGCCAGCACCGAGGCGGGGGGGGATAATTCACCCCTCCACTTT. Amino acid sequence: CASTEAGGDNSPLHF.

The rearrangement links TRBV5-4 to TRBJ2-3; 9 nucleotides agree with TRBD2. Germline V gives CDR1 SGHNT, CDR2 YYREEE (reference sequence). The CDR3 loop spans 17 amino acids. V was pared by 3 bases and J by 0 bases, with 8 bases of the junction left unmatched. This CDR3 is CASSSRLAATSTDTQYF. The CDR3 nucleotides read TGTGCCAGCAGCTCACGACTAGCGGCCACTAGCACAGATACGCAGTATTTT.

This CDR3 reads CAWSRAGPTDTQYF. CDR3 coding DNA: TGTGCCTGGAGTCGGGCGGGGCCGACAGATACGCAGTATTTT. J is TRBJ2-3 and V is TRBV30, with a possible D match to TRBD2 (6 bases). V gave up 2 bases and J gave up 3 bases, with 12 bases separating them. The germline V gene has CDR1 GTSNPN and CDR2 SVGIG (reference sequence). This CDR3 comprises 14 residues.

The rearrangement uses TRBV18 and TRBJ2-7, with 12 bases identical to TRBD1. V shed 4 bases, J shed 2 bases, and the junction held 3 bases outside the gene matches. The CDR3 length is 15 residues. CDR1 is KGHSH, CDR2 LQKENI, per germline. The DNA of the CDR3 is TGTGCCAGCTCACTTGGGACAGGGGGCCCCTACGAGCAGTACTTC. This codes for CASSLGTGGPYEQYF. The variable domain in full, completed from reference TRBV18 and TRBJ2-7, reads NAGVMQNPRHLVRRRGQEARLRCSPMKGHSHVYWYRQLPEEGLKFMVYLQKENIIDESGMPKERFSAEFPKEGPSILRIQQVVRGDSAAYFCASSLGTGGPYEQYFGPGTRLTVT.